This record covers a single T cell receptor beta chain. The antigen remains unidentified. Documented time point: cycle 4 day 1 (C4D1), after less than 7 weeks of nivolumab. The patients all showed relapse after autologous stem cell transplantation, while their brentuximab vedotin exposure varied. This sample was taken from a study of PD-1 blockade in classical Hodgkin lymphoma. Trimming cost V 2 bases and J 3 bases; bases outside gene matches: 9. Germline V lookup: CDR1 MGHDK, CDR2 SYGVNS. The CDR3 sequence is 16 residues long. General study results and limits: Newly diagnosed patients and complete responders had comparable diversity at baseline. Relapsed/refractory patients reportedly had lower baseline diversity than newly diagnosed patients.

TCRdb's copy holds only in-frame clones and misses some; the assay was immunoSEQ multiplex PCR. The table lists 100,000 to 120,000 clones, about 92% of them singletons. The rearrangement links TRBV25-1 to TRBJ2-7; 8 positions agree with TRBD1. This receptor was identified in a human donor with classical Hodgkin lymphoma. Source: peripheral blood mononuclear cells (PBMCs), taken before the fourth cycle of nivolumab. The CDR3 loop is CASSESSGQGFYEQYF. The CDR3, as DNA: TGTGCCAGCAGTGAAAGTAGCGGACAGGGTTTCTACGAGCAGTACTTC.